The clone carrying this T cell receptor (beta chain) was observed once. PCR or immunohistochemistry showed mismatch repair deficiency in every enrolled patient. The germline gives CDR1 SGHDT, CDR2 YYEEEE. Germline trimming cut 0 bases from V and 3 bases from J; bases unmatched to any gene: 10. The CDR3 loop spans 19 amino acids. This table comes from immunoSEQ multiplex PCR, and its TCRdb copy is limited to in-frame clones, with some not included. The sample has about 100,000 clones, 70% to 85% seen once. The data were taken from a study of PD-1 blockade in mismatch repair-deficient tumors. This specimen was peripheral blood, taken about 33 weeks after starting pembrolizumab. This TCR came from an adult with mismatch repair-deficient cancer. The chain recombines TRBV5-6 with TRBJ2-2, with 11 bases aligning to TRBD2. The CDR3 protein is CASSLGQLAGVSHTGELFF. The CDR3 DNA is TGTGCCAGCAGCTTGGGCCAACTAGCGGGAGTCTCCCACACCGGGGAGCTGTTTTTT. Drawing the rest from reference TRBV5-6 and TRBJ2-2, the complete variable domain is DAGVTQSPTHLIKTRGQQVTLRCSPKSGHDTVSWYQQALGQGPQFIFQYYEEEERQRGNFPDRFSGHQFPNYSSELNVNALLLGDSALYLCASSLGQLAGVSHTGELFFGEGSRLTVL.